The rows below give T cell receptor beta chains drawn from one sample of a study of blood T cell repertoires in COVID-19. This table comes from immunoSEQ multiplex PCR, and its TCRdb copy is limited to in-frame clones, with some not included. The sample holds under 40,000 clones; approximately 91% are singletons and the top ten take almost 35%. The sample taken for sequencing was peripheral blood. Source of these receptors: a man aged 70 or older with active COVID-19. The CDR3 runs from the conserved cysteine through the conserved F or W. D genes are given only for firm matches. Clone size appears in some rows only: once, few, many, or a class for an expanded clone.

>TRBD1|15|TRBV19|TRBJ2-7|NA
CASSLRTGVPYEQYF
TGTGCCAGTAGTCTCCGGACAGGGGTCCCCTACGAGCAGTACTTC
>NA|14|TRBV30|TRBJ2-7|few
CALRRAGSSYEQYF
TGTGCCTTACGCCGGGCTGGGAGCTCCTACGAGCAGTACTTC
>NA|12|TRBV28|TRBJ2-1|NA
CASSYNYNEQFF
TGTGCCAGCAGTTATAATTACAATGAGCAGTTCTTC
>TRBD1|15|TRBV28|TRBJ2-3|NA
CASGGRDSFTDTQYF
TGTGCCAGTGGAGGCCGGGACAGCTTCACAGATACGCAGTATTTT
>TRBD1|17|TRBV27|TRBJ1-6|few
CASSRGQGSSYNSPLHF
TGTGCCAGCAGTAGGGGACAGGGTAGCTCCTATAATTCACCCCTCCACTTT
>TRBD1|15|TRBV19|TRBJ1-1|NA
CASSLRRTGITEAFF
TGTGCCAGTAGTCTACGAAGGACAGGCATCACTGAAGCTTTCTTT
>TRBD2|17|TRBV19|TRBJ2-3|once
CASSIRTSGTRRDTQYF
TGTGCCAGTAGTATCCGGACTAGCGGGACCCGGAGAGATACGCAGTATTTT
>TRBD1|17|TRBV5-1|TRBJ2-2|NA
CASGSGQGVMNTGELFF
TGCGCCAGCGGCTCGGGGCAGGGGGTTATGAACACCGGGGAGCTGTTTTTT
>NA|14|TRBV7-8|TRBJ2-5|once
CASSLAEGTETQYF
TGTGCCAGCAGCTTAGCGGAGGGGACAGAGACCCAGTACTTC
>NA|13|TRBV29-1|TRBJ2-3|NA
CSDYPRGTDTQYF
TGCAGCGATTACCCCCGGGGCACAGATACGCAGTATTTT
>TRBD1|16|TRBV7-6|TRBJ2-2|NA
CASQPWDRTITGELFF
TGTGCCAGCCAGCCCTGGGACAGGACGATTACCGGGGAGCTGTTTTTT
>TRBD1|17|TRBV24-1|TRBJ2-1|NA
CATSDPPGTGPDNEQFF
TGTGCCACCAGTGACCCTCCCGGGACAGGGCCCGACAATGAGCAGTTCTTC
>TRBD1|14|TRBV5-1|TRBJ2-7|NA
CASSSGTGVYEQYF
TGCGCCAGCAGCTCCGGGACAGGGGTCTACGAGCAGTACTTC
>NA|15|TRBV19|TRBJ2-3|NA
CASSEEGAPPDTQYF
TGTGCCAGTAGTGAGGAGGGGGCGCCCCCAGATACGCAGTATTTT
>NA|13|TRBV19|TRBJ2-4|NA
CASSSGPKNIQYF
TGTGCCAGTAGTTCAGGGCCCAAAAACATTCAGTACTTC
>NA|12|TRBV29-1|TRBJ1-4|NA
CSVLRNNEKLFF
TGCAGCGTTCTGCGCAATAATGAAAAACTGTTTTTT
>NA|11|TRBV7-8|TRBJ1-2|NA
CASSLLGGYTF
TGTGCCAGCAGTTTACTAGGCGGCTACACCTTC
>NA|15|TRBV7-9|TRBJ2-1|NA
CASSPGVNYYNEQFF
TGTGCCAGCAGCCCCGGTGTAAACTATTACAATGAGCAGTTCTTC
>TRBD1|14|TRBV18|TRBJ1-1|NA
CASSLTGPNTEAFF
TGTGCCAGCTCACTGACAGGGCCGAACACTGAAGCTTTCTTT
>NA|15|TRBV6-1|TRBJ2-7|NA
CASSEAQVFSYEQYF
TGTGCCAGCAGTGAAGCGCAGGTGTTTTCCTACGAGCAGTACTTC
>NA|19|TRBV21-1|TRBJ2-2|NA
CASSKAAGQVSSNTGELFF
TGTGCCAGCAGCAAAGCCGCGGGACAGGTCTCCTCGAACACCGGGGAGCTGTTTTTT
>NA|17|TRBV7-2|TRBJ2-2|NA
CASSYHQLGAWTGELFF
TGTGCCAGCAGCTATCACCAGCTGGGGGCCTGGACCGGGGAGCTGTTTTTT
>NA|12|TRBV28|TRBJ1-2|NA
CASSSGVRGYTF
TGTGCCAGCAGCTCGGGTGTTCGGGGCTACACCTTC
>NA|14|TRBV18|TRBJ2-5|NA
CASSPPSLRETQYF
TGTGCCAGCTCACCACCCTCCTTGAGGGAGACCCAGTACTTC
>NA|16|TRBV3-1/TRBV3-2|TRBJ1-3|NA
CASSPFRGTPGNTIYF
TGTGCCAGCAGTCCGTTCAGGGGTACGCCTGGAAACACCATATATTTT
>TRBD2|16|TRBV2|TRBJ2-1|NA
CASTTGIAGGSNEQFF
TGTGCCAGCACAACCGGGATAGCGGGGGGTAGCAATGAGCAGTTCTTC